The 2 T cell receptor beta chains given below trace back to one sample, sequenced in a study of regulatory T cells in long-lasting Graves disease. CDR3-region Arm-PCR and iRepertoire HTBI primers produced the TCR beta libraries. TCRdb fed the multiplex PCR reads into MiXCR, producing one record per CDR3 protein. The sample holds hundreds of thousands of distinct CDR3 sequences, around a fifth seen once. Indicated time point: persistent/refractory GD, antithyroid drugs over 5 years with positive TRAb. With RNA extracted from PBMCs as input, the TCR library was made. Source: peripheral blood mononuclear cells (PBMCs), taken when the disease was refractory, from a patient treated with antithyroid drugs. The receptor set was obtained from a female donor with Graves disease.

The CDR3 DNA reads as TGTGCCAGCAGCCGTTCACAGGGTCTCGGGGCCGGGGAGCTGTTTTTT. The encoded protein is CASSRSQGLGAGELFF. This chain uses TRBV7-2 with TRBJ2-2; D may be TRBD1 (6 bases). The CDR3 consists of 16 residues. The germline V gene has CDR1 SGHTA and CDR2 FQGNSA. V lost 5 bases, J lost 6 bases, and 19 bases lay in between.

The table lists this clonotype with a few counts. This chain connects TRBV6-1 to TRBJ1-4; TRBD1 is a possible D gene (5 bases). The germline V and J ends were trimmed by 6 bases and 0 bases, with 14 bases remaining between them. The CDR3 covers 16 residues. CDR1 and CDR2 from the germline V gene are MNHNS and SASEGT. The CDR3 is CASSSLGTSTNEKLFF. CDR3 nucleotides: TGTGCCAGCAGCAGCCTCGGGACCTCAACTAATGAAAAACTGTTTTTT.